This TCR beta chain was identified in a study of shared clonotypes between healthy human individuals (TCRdb year 2020). Concerning the study at large: The cohort included three men and a couple of women between 18 and 49 years of age. For each donor, CD4 naive and CD4 memory were each given three plates, CD8 naive was given two plates, and CD8 memory was given one plate. To estimate repertoire size and how much clonotype sharing occurs between individuals, the study deeply sequenced the blood TCR repertoires of several healthy adults. To increase sequencing depth and limit assay-specific biases, different laboratories used diverse techniques to prepare libraries and sequence TCR repertoires. Each donor's leukapheresis produced roughly between roughly 0.85 and 9.5 billion PBMCs.

General study outcomes and caveats: Compared with non-shared clonotypes, the clonotypes found in all four sorted-subset donors had higher generation probabilities. Sampling was restricted to blood, and TCR repertoires in tissues likely differ from the TCR repertoires found in blood. Even with the large sequencing depth, rarefaction of the sorted-subset datasets indicated that sequencing was incomplete. Naive subsets generally had larger estimated clonotype richness than memory subsets did. The genetic and exposure-history diversity represented was limited by the small number of donors. Pairwise subsampling led to the expectation that sequencing depth would affect the degree of clonotype sharing among donors. Across a few donors, around 5% of naive CD4, 3% to 3.5% of naive CD8, 2% to 2.5% of memory CD4, and 0.4% of memory CD8 clonotypes were shared.

Worth noting for this clone: Its antigen is currently not known. One base away there is no much larger clone; base qualities are not given.

The CDR3 covers 16 residues, taking in both the cysteine and the phenylalanine. The entry retains the CDR3 DNA only, 48 bases that are in frame from base 1. The junction carries 11 bases between V and J, which are trimmed by 0 bases and 0 bases respectively. In the germline V gene (reference sequence), CDR1 corresponds to LNHNV and CDR2 to YYDKDF. For the CD8 naive samples, CD45RO-negative cells were positively selected for CCR7, yielding a CD45RA+CCR7+ population from which TemRA cells were excluded. The donors were healthy, HIV-negative adults with no recently reported acute infections or vaccinations. Only Caucasian adults living in Nashville, Tennessee, USA were represented among the donors. Blood was obtained by leukapheresis, after which PBMCs were separated by Ficoll-Histopaque density gradient centrifugation and cryopreserved in liquid nitrogen vapor phase. Analytical flow cytometry was used to check the purity and quantity of each magnetically sorted T cell population. From each sorted fraction, genomic DNA was isolated and quantified by UV absorbance on a Nanodrop 2000c.

Using the deep immunoSEQ assay, multiplex PCR amplified TCR CDR3 regions from genomic DNA. Extracted genomic DNA from each cell subset was spread evenly across all wells of several immunoSEQ 96-well plates, with each plate serving as a replicate. For sorted subsets, 150 to 200 ng genomic DNA, equal to tens of thousands of T cell genomes, was loaded into each replicate PCR. Purified libraries were quantified with a Qubit 3.0 fluorometer, sized on a Bioanalyzer 2100, and re-quantified with the KAPA Library Quantification kit. A separate single-read 150-cycle Illumina NextSeq 550 flow cell was used to sequence each immunoSEQ 96-well plate. As for the authors' bioinformatics: The immunoSEQ output contained only junctional sequences without quality scores, so filtering could not match that applied to full-length reads. To assign V/J genes and CDR3, sequences were annotated using PyIR, a Python wrapper for IgBLAST v1.9, with IMGT germline references. Reads were removed for weak V/J assignments (E-value above 1e-6), missing CDR3, stop codons, out-of-frame junctions, or ambiguous translated residues. V3J clonotypes were defined as sequences sharing the same inferred V gene, J gene, and CDR3 amino acid sequence. Percentage overlap between repertoires was computed as shared unique clonotypes divided by the size of the smaller repertoire. Three approaches were used to assess repertoire richness: RTK rarefaction, the Chao1 estimator, and Recon v2.1 estimates of unobserved clonotypes. Generation probabilities for all TCRbeta clonotypes obtained by the gDNA method from a handful of donors were computed using OLGA. TCRdb obtained this table from immuneACCESS and retained in-frame rearrangements with V and J assigned. These tables miss some clones; where compared with another copy, unresolved V genes account for less than half of the shortfall, and the remainder is unexplained. For V, J and clone size, that table is used; D and trimming come from the DNA. The sample contains 2 million or so clones, roughly 94% of them found a single time. The ten largest clonotypes hold roughly 1.1% of the sample.

The specimen was naive CD8+ T cells sorted from blood. The meaning of the sample's cell subset or site label: CD45RA+CCR7+. The sequence derives from a man aged 18-30 years in good health. The sequence links TRBV15 to TRBJ1-2, with the D gene not confidently named. CDR3 loop: CATSRDMTPANYGYTF. The bases are TGTGCCACCAGCAGAGATATGACACCGGCTAACTATGGCTACACCTTC.